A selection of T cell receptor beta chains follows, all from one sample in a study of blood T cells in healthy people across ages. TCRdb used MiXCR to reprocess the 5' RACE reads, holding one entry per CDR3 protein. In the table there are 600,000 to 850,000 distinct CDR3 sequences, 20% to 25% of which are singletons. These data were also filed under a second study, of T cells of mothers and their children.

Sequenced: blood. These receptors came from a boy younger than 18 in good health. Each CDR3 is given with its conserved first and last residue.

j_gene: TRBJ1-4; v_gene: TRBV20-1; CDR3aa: CSAKSQGHGEKLFF
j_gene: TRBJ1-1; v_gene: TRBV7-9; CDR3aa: CASGDLMNTEAFF
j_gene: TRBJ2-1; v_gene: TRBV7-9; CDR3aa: CASSPRSANEQFF
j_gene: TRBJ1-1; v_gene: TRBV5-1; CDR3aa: CASSLPPGPEAFF
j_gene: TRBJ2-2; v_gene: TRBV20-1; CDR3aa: CSAGTPNTGELFF
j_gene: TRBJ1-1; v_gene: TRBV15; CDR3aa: CATSRDLETEAFF
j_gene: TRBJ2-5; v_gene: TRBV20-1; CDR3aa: CSARTQSWGEETQYF
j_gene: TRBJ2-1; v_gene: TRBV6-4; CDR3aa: CASSEQGNEQFF
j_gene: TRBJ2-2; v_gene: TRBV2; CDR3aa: CASSETPGELFF
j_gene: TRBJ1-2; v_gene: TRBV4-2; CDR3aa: CASSQEIAGSYGYTF
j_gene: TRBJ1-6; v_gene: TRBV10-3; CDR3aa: CAISESKGQGASNSPLHF
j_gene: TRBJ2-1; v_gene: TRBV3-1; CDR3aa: CASRASERNNEQFF
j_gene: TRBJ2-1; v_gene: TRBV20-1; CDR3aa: CSARVLAGNNEQFF
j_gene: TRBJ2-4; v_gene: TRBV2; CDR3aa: CASSDRQGAKNIQYF
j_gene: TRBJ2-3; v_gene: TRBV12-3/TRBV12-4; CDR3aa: CATNNGGFSTDTQYF
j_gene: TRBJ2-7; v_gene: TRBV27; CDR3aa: CASSALAGDYEQYF
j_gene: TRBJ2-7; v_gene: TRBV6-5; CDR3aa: CACSYSGTTYEQYF
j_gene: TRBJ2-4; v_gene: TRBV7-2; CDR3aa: CASSLGAGLYIQYF
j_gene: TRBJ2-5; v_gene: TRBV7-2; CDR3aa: CASSLGPASVETQYF
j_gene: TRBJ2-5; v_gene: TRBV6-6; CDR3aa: CASSATGELETQYF
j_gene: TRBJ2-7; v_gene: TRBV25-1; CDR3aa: CASTAGSSYEQYF
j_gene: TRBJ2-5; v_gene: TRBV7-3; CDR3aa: CASSSGLALGETQYF
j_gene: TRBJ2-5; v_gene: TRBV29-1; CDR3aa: CSVEGLAGPETQYF
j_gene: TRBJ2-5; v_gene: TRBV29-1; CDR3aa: CSVARAGAQETQYF
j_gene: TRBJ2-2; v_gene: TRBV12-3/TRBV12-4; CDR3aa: CASSLAQAPGELFF
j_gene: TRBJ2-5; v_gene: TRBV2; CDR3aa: CASSDETAKQYF
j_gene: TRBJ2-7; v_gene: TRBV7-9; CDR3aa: CASSSGTGNHEQYF
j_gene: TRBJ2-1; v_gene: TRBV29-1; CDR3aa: CSVEGEDGYNEQFF
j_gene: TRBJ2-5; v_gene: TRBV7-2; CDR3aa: CASSTRLAGQETQYF
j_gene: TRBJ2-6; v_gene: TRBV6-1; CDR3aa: CASSVAGGGANVLTF
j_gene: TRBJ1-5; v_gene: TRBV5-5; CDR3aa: CASSSTGGDSQPQHF
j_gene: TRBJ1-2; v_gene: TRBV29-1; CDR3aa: CSVETNYGYTF
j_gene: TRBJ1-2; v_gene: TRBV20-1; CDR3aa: CSAVLGLLYGYTF
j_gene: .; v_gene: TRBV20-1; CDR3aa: CSARSTGAKYEQYF
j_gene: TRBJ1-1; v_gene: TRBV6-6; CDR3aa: CAGQRATNTEAFF
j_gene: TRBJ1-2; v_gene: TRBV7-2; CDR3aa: CASSLGPGTPRLYGYTF
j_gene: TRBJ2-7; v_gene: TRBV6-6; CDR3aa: CASKGRSPYEQYF
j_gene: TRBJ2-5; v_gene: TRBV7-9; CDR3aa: CASNFLGAAQETQYF
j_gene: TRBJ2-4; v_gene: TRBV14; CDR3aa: CASSQDRRGFAKNIQYF
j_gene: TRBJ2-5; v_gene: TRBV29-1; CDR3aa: CSVQTGGQETQYF
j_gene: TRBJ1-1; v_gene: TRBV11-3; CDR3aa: CASSLLIGDRGHTEAFF
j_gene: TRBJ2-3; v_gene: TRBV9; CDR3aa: CASSPLGDTQYF
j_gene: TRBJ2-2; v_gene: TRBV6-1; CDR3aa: CASRTQGASNTGELFF
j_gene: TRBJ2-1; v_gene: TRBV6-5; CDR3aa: CASSYGIGNEQFF
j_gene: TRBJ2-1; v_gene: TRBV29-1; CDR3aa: CSMTLAVTSYNEQFF
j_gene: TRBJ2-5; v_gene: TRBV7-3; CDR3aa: CASSLNGAEETQYF
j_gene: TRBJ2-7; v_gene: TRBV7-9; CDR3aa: CACGYGQGGEQYF
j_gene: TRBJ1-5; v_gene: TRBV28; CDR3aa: CASTRTGMNSNQPQHF
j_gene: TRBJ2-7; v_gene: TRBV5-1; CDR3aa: CASSLGPGQIDNEQYF
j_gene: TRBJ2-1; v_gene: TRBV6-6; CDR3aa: CASRAEAYNEQFF
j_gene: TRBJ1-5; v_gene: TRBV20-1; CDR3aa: CSAKDARANSNQPQHF
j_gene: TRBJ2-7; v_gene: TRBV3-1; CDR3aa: CASSQGLAGTYYEQYF
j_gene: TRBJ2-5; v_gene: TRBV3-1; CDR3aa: CASSQELAVSETQYF
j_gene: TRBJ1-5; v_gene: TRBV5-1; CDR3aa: CASSLDLAQPQHF
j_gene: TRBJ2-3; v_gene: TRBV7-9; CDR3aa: CAGSPWTDTQYF
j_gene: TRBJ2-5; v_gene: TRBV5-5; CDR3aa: CASSSGGSPGETQYF
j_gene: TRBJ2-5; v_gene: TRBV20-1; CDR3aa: CSARDVDREETQYF
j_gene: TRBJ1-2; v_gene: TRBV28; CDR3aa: CASNQGGNGYTF
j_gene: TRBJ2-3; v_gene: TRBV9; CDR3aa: CASSVGRGLDTQYF
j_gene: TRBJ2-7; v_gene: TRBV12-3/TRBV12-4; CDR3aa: CASSFWGQGINEQYF